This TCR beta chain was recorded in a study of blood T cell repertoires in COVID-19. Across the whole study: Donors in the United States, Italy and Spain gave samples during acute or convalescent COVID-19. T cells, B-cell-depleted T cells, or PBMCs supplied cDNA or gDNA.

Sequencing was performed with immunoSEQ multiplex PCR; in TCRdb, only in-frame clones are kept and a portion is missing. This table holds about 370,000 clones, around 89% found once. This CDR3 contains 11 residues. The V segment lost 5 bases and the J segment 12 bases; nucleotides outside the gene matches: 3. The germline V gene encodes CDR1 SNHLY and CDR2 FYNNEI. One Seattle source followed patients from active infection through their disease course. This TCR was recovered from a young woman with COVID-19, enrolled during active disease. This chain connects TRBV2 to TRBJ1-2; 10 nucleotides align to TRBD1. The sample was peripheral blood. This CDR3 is CASSLGTGDTF. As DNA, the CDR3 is TGTGCCAGCAGTCTCGGGACAGGGGACACCTTC.